This T cell receptor beta chain derives from a study of T cell repertoires in cytomegalovirus infection. This clonotype has a handful of counts. What it binds is unknown. Trimming at V came to 7 bases and at J to 4 bases, leaving 15 bases not matched to a gene. The CDR3 extends over 17 amino acids. MiXCR, run by TCRdb on the reads, gives a single entry per CDR3 protein. The repertoire holds about a million distinct CDR3 sequences, with less than 35% as singletons. The chain links TRBV12-3 or TRBV12-4 to TRBJ2-3, with 9 bases identical to TRBD1. The source material was cultured CD8+ T cells from PBMCs, sampled from culture after CMV antigen stimulation. The sequence was obtained from a human donor in good health (CMV status not recorded). Some clones in this sample may be carry-over from other donors' samples. The CDR3 DNA reads as TGTGCCAGCATCTCGGGACAGGGTTGGTTCGGTTCAGATACGCAGTATTTT. This codes for CASISGQGWFGSDTQYF.